This T cell receptor beta chain derives from a study of blood T cell repertoires in COVID-19. For the study at large: Italy, Spain and the United States were the sources of the convalescent and acute COVID-19 samples. Sources were T cells, B-cell-depleted T cells, or PBMCs; the material itself was cDNA or gDNA.

Germline CDR1 reads MNHEY; CDR2 reads SVGEGT. The V end was cut by 6 bases, the J end by 6 bases, with 12 bases between. The CDR3 is made up of 13 amino acids. In the authors' workflow: How many nucleated cells were present was estimated from reference gene primer amplification. Measured with immunoSEQ multiplex PCR; TCRdb has only the in-frame clones, and not every one. That table gives V, J and clone size, and the DNA gave D and trimming. The sample carries 70,000 to 100,000 clones, roughly nine tenths recorded once. The sample holds one count of this clone. This receptor was taken from a man in his sixties with acute or convalescent COVID-19. The source material was peripheral blood. V is TRBV6-2 or TRBV6-3 and J is TRBJ1-5, with a weak D call TRBD1 (6 bases). The DNA of the CDR3 is TGTGCCAGCAGCAGGGGAGGGTTTCAGCCCCAGCATTTT. This codes for CASSRGGFQPQHF.